These 3 T cell receptor beta chains originate from one sample sequenced in a study of T cell clonotyping in hematopoietic cell transplantation. As for time point: recipient sample about 28 days before transplant, after cytoreduction. The method was immunoSEQ multiplex PCR; TCRdb's version includes in-frame clones alone and lacks a portion of them. The repertoire includes tens of thousands of clones, around 85% of them detected once, and roughly 3.1% sits in the top ten. The sequences come from peripheral blood mononuclear cells, collected before stem cell transplant. Receptors originate from a man aged 55 to 70 with acute myeloid leukemia. Some clones in this sample may be carry-over from other donors' samples.

This clone was recorded only once. The rearrangement links TRBV28 to TRBJ2-7; 11 bases agree with TRBD2. CDR3 length: 15 residues. Germline values: CDR1 MDHEN, CDR2 SYDVKM. V shed 6 bases, J shed 4 bases, and the junction held 8 bases outside the gene matches. The chain's CDR3 is CASRRELAGEYEQYF. The CDR3 bases are TGTGCCAGCAGGAGAGAACTAGCGGGGGAATACGAGCAGTACTTC.

This rearrangement joins TRBV15 to TRBJ1-5; 7 bases line up with TRBD1. The CDR3 sequence is 14 residues long. The V segment lost 8 bases and the J segment 0 bases; nucleotides outside the gene matches: 4. Germline V lookup: CDR1 LNHNV, CDR2 YYDKDF (reference sequence). The CDR3 loop reads CATGTDYSNQPQHF. Written as DNA, the CDR3 is TGTGCCACCGGGACAGATTATAGCAATCAGCCCCAGCATTTT.

This clone was recorded once. The chain is built from TRBV5-1 and TRBJ1-6, with 7 bases matching TRBD1. Germline V gene lookup returns CDR1 SGHRS and CDR2 YFSETQ. The V gene end was trimmed by 4 bases and the J gene end by 10 bases; junction bases not matched to a gene: 11. This CDR3 is 15 amino acids long. The CDR3 nucleotides read TGCGCCAGCAGCGACCCGCCAGGGGGTTCATCACCCCTCCACTTT. As protein: CASSDPPGGSSPLHF.